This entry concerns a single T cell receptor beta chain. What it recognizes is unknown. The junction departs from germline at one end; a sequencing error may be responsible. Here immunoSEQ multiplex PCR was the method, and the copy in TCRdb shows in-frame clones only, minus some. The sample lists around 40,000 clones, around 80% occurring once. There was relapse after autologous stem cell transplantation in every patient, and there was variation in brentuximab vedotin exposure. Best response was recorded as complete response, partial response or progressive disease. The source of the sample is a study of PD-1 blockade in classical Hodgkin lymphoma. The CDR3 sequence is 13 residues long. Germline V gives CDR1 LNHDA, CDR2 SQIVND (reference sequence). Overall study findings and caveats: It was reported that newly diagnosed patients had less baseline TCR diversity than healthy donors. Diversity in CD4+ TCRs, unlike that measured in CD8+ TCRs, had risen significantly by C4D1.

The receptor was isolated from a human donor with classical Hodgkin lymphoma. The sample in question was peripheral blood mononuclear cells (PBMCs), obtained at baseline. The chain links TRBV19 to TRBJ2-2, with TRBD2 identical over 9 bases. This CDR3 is CVSSNLAGRELFF. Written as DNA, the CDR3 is TGTGTCAGTAGTAACCTAGCGGGGAGGGAGCTGTTTTTT.